This T cell receptor beta chain was captured by sequencing in a study of T cell repertoires in cytomegalovirus infection. Background on the study: Public TCR beta signatures provided an indication of both CMV infection and a matching HLA type.

This clonotype was seen a handful of times. Its antigen is undetermined. MiXCR was run by TCRdb on the reads, yielding one entry per CDR3 protein. The profile shows around 900,000 distinct CDR3 sequences, roughly 31% of them singletons. The CDR3 runs 14 residues. V dropped 6 bases and J dropped 3; count of bases not matched to a gene: 7. Germline CDR1 is SEHNR and CDR2 is FQNEAQ (reference sequence). V is TRBV7-9 and J is TRBJ2-5; TRBD1 matches 7 bases. The input for sequencing was cultured CD8+ T cells from PBMCs, taken from culture after CMV antigen stimulation. The TCR comes from a human donor in good health (CMV status not recorded). Some clones in this sample may be carry-over from other donors' samples. CDR3 amino acids: CASSSTGVEETQYF. In nucleotides, the CDR3 is TGTGCCAGCAGTTCCACAGGGGTGGAAGAGACCCAGTACTTC. The complete variable domain, with remaining parts taken from reference TRBV7-9 and TRBJ2-5, reads DTGVSQNPRHKITKRGQNVTFRCDPISEHNRLYWYRQTLGQGPEFLTYFQNEAQLEKSRLLSDRFSAERPKGSFSTLEIQRTEQGDSAMYLCASSSTGVEETQYFGPGTRLLVL.